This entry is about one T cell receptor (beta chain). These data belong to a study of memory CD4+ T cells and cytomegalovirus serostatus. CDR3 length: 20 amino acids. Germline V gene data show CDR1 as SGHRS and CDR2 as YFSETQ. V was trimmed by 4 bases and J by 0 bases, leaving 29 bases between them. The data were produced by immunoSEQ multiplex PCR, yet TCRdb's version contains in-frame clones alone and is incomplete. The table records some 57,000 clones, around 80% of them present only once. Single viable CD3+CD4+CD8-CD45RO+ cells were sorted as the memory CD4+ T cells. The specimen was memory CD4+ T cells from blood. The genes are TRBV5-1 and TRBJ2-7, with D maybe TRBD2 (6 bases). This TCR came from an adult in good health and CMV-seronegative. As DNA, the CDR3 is TGCGCCAGCAGCCCACGGAGTAGTGGCGGGACCCGGCGGGGCTCCTACGAGCAGTACTTC. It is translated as CASSPRSSGGTRRGSYEQYF.